A selection of T cell receptor beta chains follows, all from one sample in a study of shared clonotypes between healthy human individuals. Only in-frame clones appear in the TCRdb table, and some are missing; sequencing was by immunoSEQ multiplex PCR. Of hundreds of thousands of clones in the sample, 85% to 95% were seen once. Specimen: naive CD8+ T cells sorted from blood. The receptors here all came from a woman aged 25 to 45 in good health. The CDR3 runs from the conserved cysteine through the conserved F or W. The D gene is left open where the match is weak. The size of a clone is reported for some rows only, either as once, few or many, or as a class for expanded clones.

V: TRBV7-8; D: TRBD1; size: -; J: TRBJ2-3; CDR3: CASSLSPGQGSTDTQYF; DNA: TGTGCCAGCAGCTTATCCCCGGGACAGGGAAGCACAGATACGCAGTATTTT
V: TRBV10-3; D: -; size: -; J: TRBJ2-7; CDR3: CAISTGTHYEQYF; DNA: TGTGCCATCAGTACCGGGACACACTACGAGCAGTACTTC
V: TRBV5-1; D: -; size: -; J: TRBJ2-3; CDR3: CASSLGGGTDTQYF; DNA: TGCGCCAGCAGCTTGGGCGGGGGCACAGATACGCAGTATTTT
V: TRBV27; D: -; size: -; J: TRBJ2-7; CDR3: CASSLIGGSSYEQYF; DNA: TGTGCCAGCAGTTTGATTGGCGGTAGCTCCTACGAGCAGTACTTC
V: TRBV27; D: TRBD1; size: -; J: TRBJ2-2; CDR3: CASTYGTGGTGELFF; DNA: TGTGCCAGCACCTACGGGACAGGGGGGACCGGGGAGCTGTTTTTT
V: TRBV28; D: -; size: -; J: TRBJ2-2; CDR3: CASSYTPGELFF; DNA: TGTGCCAGCAGTTATACTCCCGGGGAGCTGTTTTTT
V: TRBV28; D: -; size: -; J: TRBJ1-2; CDR3: CASTLQGVNYGYTF; DNA: TGTGCCAGCACTTTACAGGGAGTTAACTATGGCTACACCTTC
V: TRBV6-6; D: TRBD1; size: -; J: TRBJ2-1; CDR3: CASSPGGPALNEQFF; DNA: TGTGCCAGCAGCCCAGGGGGCCCCGCCCTTAATGAGCAGTTCTTC
V: TRBV5-1; D: TRBD1; size: once; J: TRBJ1-4; CDR3: CASSPTGNPATNEKLFF; DNA: TGCGCCAGCAGCCCGACAGGGAATCCCGCGACTAATGAAAAACTGTTTTTT
V: TRBV4-1; D: TRBD2; size: -; J: TRBJ2-7; CDR3: CASSHVQGTSGPVEQYF; DNA: TGCGCCAGCAGCCATGTTCAAGGGACTAGCGGGCCGGTCGAGCAGTACTTC
V: TRBV12-5; D: TRBD2; size: -; J: TRBJ2-3; CDR3: CASGFGGRTDTQYF; DNA: TGTGCTAGTGGTTTTGGCGGGAGGACAGATACGCAGTATTTT
V: TRBV7-2; D: TRBD1; size: -; J: TRBJ1-4; CDR3: CASSLKGAGGEKLFF; DNA: TGTGCCAGCAGCCTGAAGGGGGCAGGAGGGGAAAAACTGTTTTTT
V: TRBV27; D: TRBD1; size: -; J: TRBJ1-1; CDR3: CASSLSPGGTEAFF; DNA: TGTGCCAGCAGTTTATCCCCAGGGGGCACTGAAGCTTTCTTT
V: TRBV27; D: TRBD1; size: -; J: TRBJ2-3; CDR3: CASSTGGNTQYF; DNA: TGTGCCAGCAGCACAGGGGGGAATACGCAGTATTTT
V: TRBV28; D: -; size: -; J: TRBJ2-2; CDR3: CASSLGKGMNTGELFF; DNA: TGTGCCAGCAGTTTAGGTAAAGGGATGAACACCGGGGAGCTGTTTTTT
V: TRBV4-1; D: -; size: -; J: TRBJ2-7; CDR3: CASSQAEQVYEQYF; DNA: TGCGCCAGCAGCCAAGCCGAGCAAGTCTACGAGCAGTACTTC
V: TRBV5-1; D: -; size: once; J: TRBJ2-2; CDR3: CASSAQHTGELFF; DNA: TGCGCCAGCAGCGCACAGCACACCGGGGAGCTGTTTTTT